A selection of T cell receptor beta chains follows, all from one sample in a study of CD8+ T cells in alopecia areata. Profiled with immunoSEQ multiplex PCR; TCRdb holds only in-frame clones, not every one. The sample yields fewer than 250,000 clones, around two fifths seen once. Here the sequenced sample was CD4+ T cells sorted from blood, taken at approximately week 31, from a patient treated with tofacitinib. The receptors come from a human donor with alopecia areata. Both conserved end residues are part of each CDR3. The D gene is left open where the match is weak. Size values are once, few and many counts, or a class for expanded clones, and some rows have none.

J: TRBJ1-1; V: TRBV5-1; size: -; D: -; CDR3: CASSLRADNMNTEAFF; DNA: TGCGCCAGCAGCTTGAGGGCAGACAACATGAACACTGAAGCTTTCTTT
J: TRBJ1-1; V: TRBV30; size: -; D: TRBD1; CDR3: CAWSENGQGRGTEAFF; DNA: TGTGCCTGGAGCGAAAACGGACAGGGGCGAGGAACTGAAGCTTTCTTT
J: TRBJ2-5; V: TRBV7-9; size: -; D: -; CDR3: CASSLAPSLPLYQETQYF; DNA: TGTGCCAGCAGCTTAGCGCCGTCCTTGCCCCTGTACCAAGAGACCCAGTACTTC
J: TRBJ2-7; V: TRBV11-2; size: few; D: TRBD2; CDR3: CASSLTSTGTSGFYEQYF; DNA: TGTGCCAGCAGCTTGACTTCTACCGGGACTAGCGGCTTCTACGAGCAGTACTTC
J: TRBJ1-5; V: TRBV7-9; size: -; D: -; CDR3: CASSREKPDSNQPQHF; DNA: TGTGCCAGCAGCCGAGAAAAGCCCGATAGCAATCAGCCCCAGCATTTT
J: TRBJ1-6; V: TRBV10-1; size: -; D: TRBD1; CDR3: CASRAGPGGYSPLHF; DNA: TGCGCCAGCAGGGCGGGGCCAGGGGGATATTCACCCCTCCACTTT
J: TRBJ1-4; V: TRBV6-5; size: -; D: -; CDR3: CASSRTATNEKLFF; DNA: TGTGCCAGCAGCCGGACAGCAACTAATGAAAAACTGTTTTTT
J: TRBJ1-2; V: TRBV6-6; size: few; D: -; CDR3: CASSPQGNYGYTF; DNA: TGTGCCAGCAGTCCCCAGGGGAACTATGGCTACACCTTC
J: TRBJ2-3; V: TRBV7-6; size: -; D: -; CDR3: CASSLQGSTDTQYF; DNA: TGTGCCAGCAGCTTACAGGGGTCCACAGATACGCAGTATTTT
J: TRBJ2-6; V: TRBV5-4; size: -; D: TRBD1; CDR3: CASSWNRGAGANVLTF; DNA: TGTGCCAGCAGCTGGAACAGGGGGGCTGGGGCCAACGTCCTGACTTTC
J: TRBJ1-2; V: TRBV19; size: -; D: -; CDR3: CASTKNRDPYGYTF; DNA: TGTGCCAGTACGAAAAACAGGGATCCCTATGGCTACACCTTC
J: TRBJ1-2; V: TRBV2; size: -; D: -; CDR3: CASSELGPDGYTF; DNA: TGTGCCAGCAGTGAATTGGGACCGGATGGCTACACCTTC
J: TRBJ2-7; V: TRBV29-1; size: -; D: -; CDR3: CSTKTGLYEQYF; DNA: TGCAGCACAAAAACAGGCCTCTACGAGCAGTACTTC
J: TRBJ1-2; V: TRBV4-1; size: few; D: -; CDR3: CASSQDFGAQRAPNYGYTF; DNA: TGCGCCAGCAGCCAAGACTTTGGGGCTCAAAGGGCGCCTAACTATGGCTACACCTTC
J: TRBJ1-1; V: TRBV7-9; size: few; D: -; CDR3: CASVVEGTEAFF; DNA: TGTGCCAGCGTCGTAGAGGGCACTGAAGCTTTCTTT
J: TRBJ2-7; V: TRBV15; size: -; D: TRBD1; CDR3: CATSGALEGARYEQYF; DNA: TGTGCCACCAGCGGAGCCTTAGAGGGGGCGCGGTACGAGCAGTACTTC
J: TRBJ1-2; V: TRBV6-1; size: -; D: -; CDR3: CASSGYSGTYPVYGYTF; DNA: TGTGCCAGCAGTGGTTACTCCGGGACATATCCCGTTTATGGCTACACCTTC
J: TRBJ1-5; V: TRBV7-2; size: -; D: -; CDR3: CASSLTSVNQPQHF; DNA: TGTGCCAGCAGCTTGACGTCTGTCAATCAGCCCCAGCATTTT
J: TRBJ2-1; V: TRBV4-2; size: -; D: -; CDR3: CASRQGLRSNNEQFF; DNA: TGTGCCAGCAGGCAAGGACTTCGGTCAAACAATGAGCAGTTCTTC
J: TRBJ1-1; V: TRBV29-1; size: -; D: -; CDR3: CSVRKISTEAFF; DNA: TGCAGCGTCCGCAAGATTAGCACTGAAGCTTTCTTT
J: TRBJ1-4; V: TRBV7-9; size: few; D: -; CDR3: CASSPQTGLNEKLFF; DNA: TGTGCCAGCAGCCCTCAGACAGGCTTAAATGAAAAACTGTTTTTT
J: TRBJ2-3; V: TRBV5-1; size: -; D: TRBD2; CDR3: CASSSQLLAGGSSTDTQYF; DNA: TGCGCCAGCAGCTCACAGTTACTAGCGGGAGGATCTAGCACAGATACGCAGTATTTT
J: TRBJ1-5; V: TRBV29-1; size: -; D: -; CDR3: CSVATQDSNQPQHF; DNA: TGCAGCGTAGCCACCCAGGATAGCAATCAGCCCCAGCATTTT
J: TRBJ2-3; V: TRBV29-1; size: few; D: -; CDR3: CSVEARGAGTQYF; DNA: TGCAGCGTTGAAGCCAGGGGAGCCGGTACGCAGTATTTT
J: TRBJ1-5; V: TRBV27; size: few; D: TRBD1; CDR3: CASTPRGDGNQPQHF; DNA: TGTGCCAGCACCCCCAGGGGGGACGGCAATCAGCCCCAGCATTTT
J: TRBJ2-7; V: TRBV6-6; size: -; D: -; CDR3: CASSTVLPPYEQYF; DNA: TGTGCCAGCAGTACGGTCCTCCCTCCCTACGAGCAGTACTTC
J: TRBJ2-7; V: TRBV27; size: few; D: TRBD1; CDR3: CASRRQGTYEQYF; DNA: TGTGCCAGCAGGAGACAGGGTACCTACGAGCAGTACTTC
J: TRBJ2-6; V: TRBV2; size: -; D: -; CDR3: CASSVQGTGANVLTF; DNA: TGTGCCAGCAGTGTCCAGGGTACTGGGGCCAACGTCCTGACTTTC
J: TRBJ2-7; V: TRBV7-9; size: -; D: -; CDR3: CASSPVGLYEQYF; DNA: TGTGCCAGCAGCCCAGTGGGGTTGTACGAGCAGTACTTC
J: TRBJ2-1; V: TRBV29-1; size: few; D: TRBD2; CDR3: CSVETRTSGSWGEQFF; DNA: TGCAGCGTCGAAACCCGGACTAGCGGGAGTTGGGGTGAGCAGTTCTTC
J: TRBJ1-1; V: TRBV6-5; size: -; D: TRBD1; CDR3: CASSYARQGNTEAFF; DNA: TGTGCCAGCAGTTACGCACGACAGGGGAACACTGAAGCTTTCTTT
J: TRBJ2-4; V: TRBV5-4; size: -; D: -; CDR3: CASSRQTLAKNIQYF; DNA: TGTGCCAGCAGCCGTCAGACTCTAGCCAAAAACATTCAGTACTTC
J: TRBJ2-1; V: TRBV7-9; size: few; D: -; CDR3: CASTLGSASYNEQFF; DNA: TGTGCCAGCACCTTAGGTAGTGCCTCCTACAATGAGCAGTTCTTC
J: TRBJ1-6; V: TRBV15; size: -; D: -; CDR3: CATKGPRAGQGSPLHF; DNA: TGTGCCACGAAGGGGCCTCGGGCTGGACAAGGTTCACCCCTCCACTTT
J: TRBJ2-5; V: TRBV18; size: -; D: TRBD2; CDR3: CASSPGLAGVGETQYF; DNA: TGTGCCAGCTCACCGGGACTAGCGGGAGTCGGAGAGACCCAGTACTTC
J: TRBJ1-1; V: TRBV19; size: few; D: -; CDR3: CASSTRTSMNTEAFF; DNA: TGTGCCAGTAGTACCCGGACCTCTATGAACACTGAAGCTTTCTTT
J: TRBJ2-3; V: TRBV5-4; size: few; D: -; CDR3: CASSLYGSSADTQYF; DNA: TGTGCCAGCAGCTTGTACGGGAGCAGCGCAGATACGCAGTATTTT
J: TRBJ2-1; V: TRBV7-9; size: few; D: -; CDR3: CASSLRADTSYNEQFF; DNA: TGTGCCAGCAGCCTTCGAGCGGACACCTCCTACAATGAGCAGTTCTTC
J: TRBJ1-5; V: TRBV10-3; size: -; D: -; CDR3: CAISDGQPQHF; DNA: TGTGCCATCAGTGACGGGCAGCCCCAGCATTTT
J: TRBJ1-1; V: TRBV20-1; size: few; D: -; CDR3: CSAKDSTGAFF; DNA: TGCAGTGCCAAGGACAGCACGGGAGCTTTCTTT
J: TRBJ2-7; V: TRBV18; size: -; D: TRBD1; CDR3: CASSPRTGSYEQYF; DNA: TGTGCCAGCTCACCTCGGACAGGGTCCTACGAGCAGTACTTC
J: TRBJ2-3; V: TRBV29-1; size: -; D: TRBD2; CDR3: CSVDKRLAVDTQYF; DNA: TGCAGCGTTGATAAAAGACTAGCTGTCGATACGCAGTATTTT
J: TRBJ2-1; V: TRBV7-8; size: few; D: -; CDR3: CASSLVSGYNEQFF; DNA: TGTGCCAGCAGCTTAGTTTCAGGATACAATGAGCAGTTCTTC
J: TRBJ1-1; V: TRBV30; size: -; D: -; CDR3: CAWSERVLNTEAFF; DNA: TGTGCCTGGAGTGAGAGAGTTTTGAACACTGAAGCTTTCTTT
J: TRBJ1-5; V: TRBV10-3; size: -; D: -; CDR3: CAISESTAEGQHF; DNA: TGTGCCATCAGTGAGTCGACAGCCGAGGGTCAGCATTTT
J: TRBJ2-3; V: TRBV5-1; size: -; D: -; CDR3: CASSLAVADTQYF; DNA: TGCGCCAGCAGCTTGGCCGTCGCAGATACGCAGTATTTT
J: TRBJ1-2; V: TRBV13; size: -; D: -; CDR3: CASSAQPARGYTF; DNA: TGTGCCAGCAGCGCCCAGCCGGCGAGGGGCTACACCTTC
J: TRBJ2-6; V: TRBV25-1; size: -; D: -; CDR3: CASSERGRSSGANVLTF; DNA: TGTGCCAGCAGTGAAAGGGGCAGAAGCTCTGGGGCCAACGTCCTGACTTTC
J: TRBJ2-1; V: TRBV11-2; size: -; D: -; CDR3: CASSSRPVDLRHNEQFF; DNA: TGTGCCAGCAGCTCTCGGCCAGTAGATCTACGGCACAATGAGCAGTTCTTC
J: TRBJ2-5; V: TRBV7-8; size: -; D: -; CDR3: CASSSGPGTETQYF; DNA: TGTGCCAGCAGCTCGGGACCAGGGACGGAGACCCAGTACTTC
J: TRBJ2-5; V: TRBV5-1; size: few; D: -; CDR3: CASSQGETQYF; DNA: TGCGCCAGCAGCCAGGGGGAGACCCAGTACTTC
J: TRBJ2-3; V: TRBV18; size: -; D: -; CDR3: CASSPPEADVKQYF; DNA: TGTGCCAGCTCACCACCGGAGGCGGATGTAAAGCAGTATTTT
J: TRBJ2-7; V: TRBV2; size: -; D: -; CDR3: CASWVKGSYEQYF; DNA: TGTGCCAGCTGGGTGAAGGGATCCTACGAGCAGTACTTC
J: TRBJ2-5; V: TRBV7-2; size: once; D: TRBD2; CDR3: CASSPRTSFPNQYF; DNA: TGTGCCAGCAGCCCCCGGACTAGCTTTCCAAACCAGTACTTC